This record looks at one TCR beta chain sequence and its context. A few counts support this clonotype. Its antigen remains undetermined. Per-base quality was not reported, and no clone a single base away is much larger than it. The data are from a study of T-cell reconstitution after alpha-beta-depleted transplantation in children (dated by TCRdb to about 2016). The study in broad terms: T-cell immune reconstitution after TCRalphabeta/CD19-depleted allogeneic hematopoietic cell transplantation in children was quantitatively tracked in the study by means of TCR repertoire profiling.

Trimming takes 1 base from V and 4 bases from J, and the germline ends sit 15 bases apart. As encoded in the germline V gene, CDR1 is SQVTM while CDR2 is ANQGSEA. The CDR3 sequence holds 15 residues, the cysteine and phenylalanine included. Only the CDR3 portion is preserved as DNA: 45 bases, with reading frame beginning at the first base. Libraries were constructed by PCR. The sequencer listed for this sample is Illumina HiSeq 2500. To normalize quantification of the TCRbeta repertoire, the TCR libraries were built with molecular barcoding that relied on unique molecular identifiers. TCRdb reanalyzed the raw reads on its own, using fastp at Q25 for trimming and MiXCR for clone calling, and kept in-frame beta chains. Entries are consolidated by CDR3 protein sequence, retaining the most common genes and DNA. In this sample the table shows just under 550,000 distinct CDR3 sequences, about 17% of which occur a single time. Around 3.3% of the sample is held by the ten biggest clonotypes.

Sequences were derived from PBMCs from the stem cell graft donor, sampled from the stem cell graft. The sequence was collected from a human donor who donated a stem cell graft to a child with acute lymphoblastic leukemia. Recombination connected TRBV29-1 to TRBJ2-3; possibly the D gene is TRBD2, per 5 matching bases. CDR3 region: CSVEASGNLADTQYF. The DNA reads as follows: TGCAGCGTTGAAGCCTCCGGGAACCTCGCAGATACGCAGTATTTT.